A selection of T cell receptor delta chains follows, all from one sample in a study of gammadelta T cells in human blood. TCRdb reapplied CATT to the RT-PCR reads. The sample carries 1,000 or so delta-chain clones, approximately 24% recorded once. Sequenced sample: non-Vgamma9Vdelta2 gamma-delta T cells from infant blood. The origin of the receptors is a human donor. Each CDR3 is given with its conserved first and last residue. D genes are given only for firm matches. Rows may omit the clone size; those that give it use once, few, many or a size class.

abundance: large
d_gene: TRDD3
v_gene: TRDV1
j_gene: TRDJ1
CDR3nt: TGTGCTCTTGGGACTCGCTTCTTGTGGGGGAGCTACACCGATAAACTCATCTTT
CDR3aa: CALGTRFLWGSYTDKLIF

abundance: large
d_gene: -
v_gene: TRDV1
j_gene: TRDJ1
CDR3nt: TGTGCTCTTGGGGAACGGGGTCCTCACTTCCTCCAGTTCCCACTGGTCACCGATAAACTCATCTTT
CDR3aa: CALGERGPHFLQFPLVTDKLIF

abundance: medium-sized
d_gene: -
v_gene: TRDV1
j_gene: TRDJ1
CDR3nt: TGTGCGCTTGGGGAAAATTTCTACGTCGTATTTGTTAGGTACACCGATAAACTCATCTTT
CDR3aa: CALGENFYVVFVRYTDKLIF

abundance: large
d_gene: TRDD3
v_gene: TRDV1
j_gene: TRDJ1
CDR3nt: TGTGCTCTTGGGGAACTAGCGCCTACGAGGGGGATACGGGCCGATAAACTCATCTTT
CDR3aa: CALGELAPTRGIRADKLIF

abundance: large
d_gene: TRDD3
v_gene: TRDV1
j_gene: TRDJ1
CDR3nt: TGTGCTCTTGGGGGTCCTTCTGGGGGGCCAACAGGAGAACTCATCTTT
CDR3aa: CALGGPSGGPTGELIF

abundance: -
d_gene: TRDD3
v_gene: TRDV1
j_gene: TRDJ1
CDR3nt: TGTGCTCTTGGGGAACTGCTCCTTCCCGAGGCAGGTCCTTTCTGTACTGGGGGATTATACACCGATAAACTCATCTTT
CDR3aa: CALGELLLPEAGPFCTGGLYTDKLIF

abundance: large
d_gene: TRDD3
v_gene: TRDV1
j_gene: TRDJ2
CDR3nt: TGTGCTCTTGGGGAAGTCGGCCTTCCCCACTTCTTACTGGGGGATACGGGACCCGCTTTGACAGCACAACTCTTCTTT
CDR3aa: CALGEVGLPHFLLGDTGPALTAQLFF

abundance: large
d_gene: -
v_gene: TRDV1
j_gene: TRDJ1
CDR3nt: TGTGCTCTTGGGGACCCCCTCTCACTAGTACTGGCCACCGATAAACTCATCTTT
CDR3aa: CALGDPLSLVLATDKLIF

abundance: few
d_gene: TRDD3
v_gene: TRDV1
j_gene: TRDJ1
CDR3nt: TGTGCTCTTGGGGAATTTGGCACTAGACTTCCCACCCAGTACTGGGGGACACAAGTACCCGTACGGACCGATAAACTCATCTTT
CDR3aa: CALGEFGTRLPTQYWGTQVPVRTDKLIF

abundance: medium-sized
d_gene: TRDD3
v_gene: TRDV1
j_gene: TRDJ1
CDR3nt: TGTGCTCTTGGGGGCTACTACTGGGGGACACTTTACACCGATAAACTCATCTTT
CDR3aa: CALGGYYWGTLYTDKLIF

abundance: large
d_gene: -
v_gene: TRDV3
j_gene: TRDJ1
CDR3nt: TGTGCCTCCGCGAAACTCCTACGGGGAGATAAATACACCGATAAACTCATCTTT
CDR3aa: CASAKLLRGDKYTDKLIF

abundance: few
d_gene: TRDD3
v_gene: TRDV1
j_gene: TRDJ1
CDR3nt: TGTGCTCTTGGGGATTTAGCGATGAGGGAGTACTGGGGGATACTAGGATTGCGCACCGATAAACTCATCTTT
CDR3aa: CALGDLAMREYWGILGLRTDKLIF

abundance: large
d_gene: TRDD3
v_gene: TRDV2
j_gene: TRDJ3
CDR3nt: TGTGCCTGTGACTGGGGGAGCTCCTGGGACACCCGACAGATGTTTTTC
CDR3aa: CACDWGSSWDTRQMFF